The T cell receptor beta chain under discussion was sequenced for a study of blood T cell repertoires in COVID-19. About the research overall: Whether acute or convalescent, the COVID-19 samples came from the United States, Italy and Spain. From T cells, B-cell-depleted T cells, or PBMCs came the material, which was cDNA or gDNA.

After removal of 4 bases from V and 6 bases from J, the junction contained 7 bases not matched to a gene. The CDR3 spans 15 residues. From germline, CDR1 is SGHTA and CDR2 FQGNSA. TCRdb's copy holds only in-frame clones and misses some; the assay was immunoSEQ multiplex PCR. The sample carries 80,000 to 95,000 clones, around 76% recorded once. The chain combines TRBV7-2 with TRBJ2-1; 9 bases map to TRBD2. The sequence was collected from an elderly woman with active or convalescent COVID-19. The specimen was peripheral blood. The CDR3 DNA sequence: TGTGCCAGCAGCTACGATAGCGGGGGCAGCAATGAGCAGTTCTTC. Protein sequence: CASSYDSGGSNEQFF.